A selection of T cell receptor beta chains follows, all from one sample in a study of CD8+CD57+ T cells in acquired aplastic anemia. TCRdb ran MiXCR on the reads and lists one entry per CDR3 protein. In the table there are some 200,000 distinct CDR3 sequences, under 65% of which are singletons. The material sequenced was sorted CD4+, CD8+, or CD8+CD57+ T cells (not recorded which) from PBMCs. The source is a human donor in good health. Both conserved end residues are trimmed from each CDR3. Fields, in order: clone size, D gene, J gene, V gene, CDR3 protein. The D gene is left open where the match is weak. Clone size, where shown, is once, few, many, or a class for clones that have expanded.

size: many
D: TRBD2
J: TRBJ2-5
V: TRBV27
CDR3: ASSSVLTSGAETQY

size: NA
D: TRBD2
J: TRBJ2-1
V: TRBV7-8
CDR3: ASSFLAGSSYNEQF

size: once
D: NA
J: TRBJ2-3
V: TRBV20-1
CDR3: SARPGGAGDTQY

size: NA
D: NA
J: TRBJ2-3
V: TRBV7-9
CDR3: ASSLEAGTDTQY

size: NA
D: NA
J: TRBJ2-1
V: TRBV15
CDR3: ATSTGQEQF

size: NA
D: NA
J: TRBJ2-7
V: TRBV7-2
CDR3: ASSHTGSGHEQY

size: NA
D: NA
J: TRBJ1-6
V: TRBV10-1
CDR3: ASSGPGAGSPLH

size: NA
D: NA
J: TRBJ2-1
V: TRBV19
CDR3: ASSKSRQEHGWPNEQF

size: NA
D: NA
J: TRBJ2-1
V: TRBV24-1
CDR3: ATAEDSKTYNEQF

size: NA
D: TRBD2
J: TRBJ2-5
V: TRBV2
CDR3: ASSERGGETQY

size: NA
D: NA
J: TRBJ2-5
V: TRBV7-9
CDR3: ASSLAVRLQETQY

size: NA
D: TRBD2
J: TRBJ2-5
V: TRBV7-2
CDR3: ASGAGAGETQY

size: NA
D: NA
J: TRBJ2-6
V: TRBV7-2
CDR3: ASDSSGANVLT

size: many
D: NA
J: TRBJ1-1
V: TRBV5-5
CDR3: ASSFHTNTEAF

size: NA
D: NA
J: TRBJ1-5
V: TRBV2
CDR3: ASKEGWSNQPQH

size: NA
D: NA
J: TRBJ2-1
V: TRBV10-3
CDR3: AISEGRPGSSYNEQF

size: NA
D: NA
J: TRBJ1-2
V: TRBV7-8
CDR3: ASSLAYEGVSGYT

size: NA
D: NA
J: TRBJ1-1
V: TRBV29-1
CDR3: SVLIGGTPEAF

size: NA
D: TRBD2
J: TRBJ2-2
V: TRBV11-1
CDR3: ASSLARRLAGGRELF

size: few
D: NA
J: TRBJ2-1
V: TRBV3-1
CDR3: ASSQDLARTYNEQF

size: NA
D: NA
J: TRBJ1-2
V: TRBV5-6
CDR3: ASSPGVQGHGYT

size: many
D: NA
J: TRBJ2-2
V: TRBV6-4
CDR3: ASSVGFAGELF

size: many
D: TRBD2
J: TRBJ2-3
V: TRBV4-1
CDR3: ASSQDTTGGVTDTQY

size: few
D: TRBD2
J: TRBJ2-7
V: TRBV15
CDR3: ATSRDSGGAREQY

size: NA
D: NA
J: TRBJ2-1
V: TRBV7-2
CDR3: ASSLGPSGWDEQF

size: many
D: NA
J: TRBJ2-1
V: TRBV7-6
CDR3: ATKALNYNEQF

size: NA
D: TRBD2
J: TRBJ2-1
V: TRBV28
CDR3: ASTLEGGPIHEQF

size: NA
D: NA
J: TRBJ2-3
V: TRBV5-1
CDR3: ASSLAQGQMPDTQY

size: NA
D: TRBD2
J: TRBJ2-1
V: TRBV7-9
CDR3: ASSLLAGVYNEQF

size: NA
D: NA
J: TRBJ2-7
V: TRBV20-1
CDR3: SARAGGGGEQY

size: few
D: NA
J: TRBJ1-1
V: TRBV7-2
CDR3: ASSSDTIEAF

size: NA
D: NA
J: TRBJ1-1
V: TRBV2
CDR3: ASTLSDTEAF

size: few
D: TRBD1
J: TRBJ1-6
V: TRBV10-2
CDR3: ASSDQGGSPLH

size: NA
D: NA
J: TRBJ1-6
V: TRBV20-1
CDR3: SASWRDWDSPLH

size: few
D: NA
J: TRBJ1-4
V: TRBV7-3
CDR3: ASSRPKLF

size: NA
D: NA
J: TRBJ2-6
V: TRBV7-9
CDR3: ASSQDPGAGANVLT

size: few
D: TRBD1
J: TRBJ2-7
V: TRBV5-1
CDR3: ASSPGTGVSYEQY

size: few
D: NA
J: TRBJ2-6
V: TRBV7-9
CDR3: ASSYSGANVLT

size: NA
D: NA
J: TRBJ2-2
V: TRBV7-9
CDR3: ASSLRGGQDEDTGELF

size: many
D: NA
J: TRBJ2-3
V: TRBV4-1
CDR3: ASSQHTDTQY

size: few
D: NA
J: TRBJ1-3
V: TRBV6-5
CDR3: ASSADRSSGNTIY

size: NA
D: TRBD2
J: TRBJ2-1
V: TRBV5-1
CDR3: ASSPGTSGNEQF

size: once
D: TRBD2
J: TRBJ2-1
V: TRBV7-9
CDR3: ASSVSGVGYDEQF

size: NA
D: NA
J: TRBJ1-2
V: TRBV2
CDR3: ASSEIDGNYGYT

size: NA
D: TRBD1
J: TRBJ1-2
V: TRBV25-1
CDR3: ASSGSGTALNT

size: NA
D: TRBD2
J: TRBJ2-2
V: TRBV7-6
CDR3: ASSLAGGPAGTGELF

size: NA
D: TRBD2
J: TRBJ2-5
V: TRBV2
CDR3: ATWGGEETQY

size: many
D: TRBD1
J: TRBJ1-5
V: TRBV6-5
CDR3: ASSTGTGGVYQPQH

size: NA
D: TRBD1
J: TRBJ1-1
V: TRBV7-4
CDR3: ASRSTGGLNTEAF

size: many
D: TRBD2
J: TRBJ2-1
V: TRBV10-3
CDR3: AIGTSGGPSYNEQF

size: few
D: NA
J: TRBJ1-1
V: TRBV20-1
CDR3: SARLGTEAF